Given below is one TCR beta chain in context. Authors' processing steps: Scientists estimated how many nucleated cells there were by amplifying reference gene primers. The data were produced by immunoSEQ multiplex PCR, yet TCRdb's version contains in-frame clones alone and is incomplete. The DNA gave D and trimming, while V, J and clone size come from that table. Here the sample spans around 150,000 clones, around nine tenths being singletons. The germline V gene encodes CDR1 SGHVS and CDR2 FNYEAQ. V was trimmed by 4 bases and J by 0 bases, leaving 6 bases between them. This CDR3 is 13 amino acids long. This entry belongs to a study of blood T cell repertoires in COVID-19. Study summary: From the United States, Italy and Spain came samples of acute and convalescent COVID-19. T cells, B-cell-depleted T cells, or PBMCs supplied cDNA or gDNA.

The clonotype comes from a woman in her 70s with COVID-19, enrolled during active disease. Material: peripheral blood. The chain joins TRBV7-6 to TRBJ1-1; no definite D call. CDR3: CASSSDMNTEAFF. Here the CDR3 DNA reads TGTGCCAGCAGCTCTGACATGAACACTGAAGCTTTCTTT.